Following are 27 T cell receptor beta chains from one sample sequenced in a study of human T cells and chemical hapten exposure. One entry per CDR3 protein results from TCRdb running MiXCR on the RACE reads. Among about 120,000 distinct CDR3 sequences listed, about 14% were seen once. As to time point: pre-sensitization, week 0. The treatment is: therapeutic diphenylcyclopropenone sensitization with weekly scalp DPC. The starting material was whole blood, obtained in connection with sensitization to the hapten diphenylcyclopropenone (DPC). The receptors were sampled from a woman aged 18-35 years with alopecia areata. Some clones in this sample may be carry-over from other donors' samples.

This clonotype was counted many times. The V gene is TRBV11-2, the J gene TRBJ2-3; tentative D call: TRBD2 (5 bases). CDR3 length: 13 residues. The germline V and J ends were trimmed by 1 base and 4 bases, with 6 bases remaining between them. Germline CDR1 reads SGHAT; CDR2 reads FQNNGV. The CDR3 nucleotides read TGTGCCAGCAGCTTAGGAGGGCCAGATACGCAGTATTTT. The encoded protein is CASSLGGPDTQYF.

This clonotype was recorded many times. The V gene is TRBV28, the J gene TRBJ2-2; the match to TRBD2 covers 9 bases. The trim removed 1 base at V and 6 bases at J, leaving 6 bases unmatched. Per the germline V gene, CDR1 is MDHEN and CDR2 is SYDVKM. CDR3 length equals 16 residues. The chain's CDR3 is CASSLLAGGPAGELFF. CDR3 DNA: TGTGCCAGCAGTTTATTGGCGGGGGGGCCCGCCGGGGAGCTGTTTTTT. The full variable domain, its missing parts supplied by reference TRBV28 and TRBJ2-2, is DVKVTQSSRYLVKRTGEKVFLECVQDMDHENMFWYRQDPGLGLRLIYFSYDVKMKEKGDIPEGYSVSREKKERFSLILESASTNQTSMYLCASSLLAGGPAGELFFGEGSRLTVL.

The rearrangement joins TRBV18 to TRBJ1-1, with D tentatively TRBD1 (5 bases). CDR3 length equals 15 residues. Germline V gene lookup returns CDR1 KGHSH and CDR2 LQKENI. V shed 2 bases and J shed 4 bases, with 14 bases lying between them. The CDR3 DNA follows: TGTGCCAGCTCACCAGGGGAAGGAGGGGTCACTGAAGCTTTCTTT. The encoded protein is CASSPGEGGVTEAFF.

CDR3 region: CASSPRTPSVVGQPQHF. The CDR3 DNA sequence: TGTGCCAGCAGTCCCCGGACGCCTTCGGTGGTCGGTCAGCCCCAGCATTTT. The chain is built from TRBV6-2 or TRBV6-3 and TRBJ1-5; D not certain. V lost 5 bases, J lost 6 bases, and 23 bases lay in between. Germline V lookup: CDR1 MNHEY, CDR2 SVGEGT. The CDR3 length is 17 residues.

This clonotype has at least ten counts. The V call is TRBV12-3 or TRBV12-4, the J call TRBJ1-1, with TRBD1 matching over 7 bases. With V trimmed by 8 bases and J by 0 bases, 3 bases remained unmatched. The CDR3 is 13 residues long. The CDR3, as DNA: TGTGCCAGCGGGGACAGTTTGAACACTGAAGCTTTCTTT. Encoded protein: CASGDSLNTEAFF.

CDR3 amino acids: CSARDVGRGNQPQHF. For the CDR3, the DNA is TGCAGTGCTAGAGATGTCGGCAGGGGCAATCAGCCCCAGCATTTT. The chain joins TRBV20-1 to TRBJ1-5, with D tentatively TRBD1 (5 bases). The CDR3 contains 15 residues. The V end lost 0 bases, the J end lost 2 bases, and 11 bases lay between the germline ends. Germline V gives CDR1 DFQATT, CDR2 SNEGSKA (reference sequence).

The V call is TRBV28, the J call TRBJ1-1; possible D gene TRBD1, 6 bases. The CDR3 is 16 amino acids. Per germline, CDR1 MDHEN and CDR2 SYDVKM. The germline V and J ends were trimmed by 1 base and 5 bases, with 17 bases remaining between them. In DNA form, the CDR3 reads TGTGCCAGCAGTTTATTTGGACAGCTGGGGGGAACTGAAGCTTTCTTT. This encodes CASSLFGQLGGTEAFF.

This clonotype was seen more than once but under ten times. The DNA of the CDR3 is TGTGCCAGCAGCTTAGCACCCAATCGGGCCAAAAACATTCAGTACTTC. Translation gives CASSLAPNRAKNIQYF. The gene calls are TRBV7-2 and TRBJ2-4; no clear D. This CDR3 region has 16 residues. The V end lost 0 bases, the J end lost 1 base, and 10 bases lay between the germline ends. CDR1 and CDR2 (germline): SGHTA, FQGNSA.

Ten or more counts support this clonotype. This rearrangement joins TRBV5-1 to TRBJ1-6; no clear D. The CDR3 length is 14 residues. From germline, CDR1 is SGHRS and CDR2 YFSETQ. V gave up 1 base and J gave up 6 bases, with 8 bases separating them. The CDR3, as DNA: TGCGCCAGCAGCTTGAGGGAGGGTAATTCACCCCTCCACTTT. Protein: CASSLREGNSPLHF.

This clonotype was picked up many times. J is TRBJ1-5 and V is TRBV7-2, with unresolved D. The germline V and J ends were trimmed by 1 base and 2 bases, with 6 bases remaining between them. Germline CDR1 and CDR2: SGHTA and FQGNSA. CDR3 size: 14 residues. DNA for the CDR3: TGTGCCAGCAGCTTAGGGCAGCGCAATCAGCCCCAGCATTTT. Protein product: CASSLGQRNQPQHF.

This chain connects TRBV15 to TRBJ2-5; D is undetermined. V shed 0 bases and J shed 4 bases, with 9 bases lying between them. CDR3 length: 14 residues. The V gene's germline CDR1 is LNHNV and CDR2 YYDKDF (reference sequence). The CDR3 nucleotides are TGTGCCACCAGCAGAGATAACCCCTTAGAGACCCAGTACTTC. Translation: CATSRDNPLETQYF. Using reference TRBV15 and TRBJ2-5 for the parts outside the CDR3, the full variable domain is DAMVIQNPRYQVTQFGKPVTLSCSQTLNHNVMYWYQQKSSQAPKLLFHYYDKDFNNEADTPDNFQSRRPNTSFCFLDIRSPGLGDTAMYLCATSRDNPLETQYFGPGTRLLVL.

This clonotype was observed a handful of times. V is TRBV5-1 and J is TRBJ2-3; maybe TRBD2 (5 bases). Germline V gene data show CDR1 as SGHRS and CDR2 as YFSETQ. This CDR3 comprises 15 residues. The V end was cut by 6 bases, the J end by 0 bases, with 14 bases between. CDR3 DNA sequence: TGCGCCAGCAAACCGGACTCTTCTAGCACAGATACGCAGTATTTT. It is translated as CASKPDSSSTDTQYF. Full variable domain (rest looked up from reference TRBV5-1 and TRBJ2-3): KAGVTQTPRYLIKTRGQQVTLSCSPISGHRSVSWYQQTPGQGLQFLFEYFSETQRNKGNFPGRFSGRQFSNSRSEMNVSTLELGDSALYLCASKPDSSSTDTQYFGPGTRLTVL.

This clonotype was observed a handful of times. The chain is built from TRBV9 and TRBJ1-3, with D hard to call. The germline V gene encodes CDR1 SGDLS and CDR2 YYNGEE. Trimming took off 1 base at V and 5 bases at J, with 7 bases between the two ends. The CDR3 length is 13 residues. The CDR3 bases are TGTGCCAGCAGCGTAAACGAGCGAAACACCATATATTTT. This encodes CASSVNERNTIYF.

This chain connects TRBV6-2 or TRBV6-3 to TRBJ1-2, with D unresolved. CDR3 length: 16 residues. Trimming shortened V by 0 bases and J by 0 bases, and 11 bases separated the two germline ends. Germline lookup yields CDR1 MNHEY and CDR2 SVGEGT. DNA of the CDR3: TGTGCCAGCAGTTACTCGGACGTTCCGTCTAACTATGGCTACACCTTC. Protein: CASSYSDVPSNYGYTF.

This clonotype was counted only a few times. The rearrangement joins TRBV5-1 to TRBJ2-7; 10 nucleotides align to TRBD1. The CDR3 length is 15 residues. The V gene's germline CDR1 is SGHRS and CDR2 YFSETQ. The V gene end was trimmed by 4 bases and the J gene end by 3 bases; junction bases not matched to a gene: 7. CDR3 DNA sequence: TGCGCCAGCAGCCGCTCGACAGGGGGCAACTACGAGCAGTACTTC. This codes for CASSRSTGGNYEQYF.

The DNA for the CDR3 is TGTGCCAGCAGCTTCAGGAGGGGGGGTAGCACAGATACGCAGTATTTT. As protein: CASSFRRGGSTDTQYF. The chain joins TRBV5-4 to TRBJ2-3; the D gene is possibly TRBD2 (7 bases). Germline CDR1 and CDR2: SGHNT and YYREEE (reference sequence). V was pared by 2 bases and J by 0 bases, with 13 bases between. This CDR3 contains 16 residues.

This clonotype occurred a few times. V and J are TRBV11-2 and TRBJ2-5; 10 nucleotides line up with TRBD2. With 3 bases clipped from V and 2 bases from J, the junction kept 3 bases outside the gene matches. Germline CDR1 reads SGHAT; CDR2 reads FQNNGV. This CDR3 is built from 15 residues. The CDR3 loop is CASSFSGGTQETQYF. CDR3 nucleotides: TGTGCCAGCAGCTTTAGCGGGGGGACTCAAGAGACCCAGTACTTC.

The chain combines TRBV7-9 with TRBJ2-5; D is tentatively TRBD1 or TRBD2 (5 bases each). V lost 5 bases and J 0 bases, leaving 16 bases between the germline ends. The germline CDR1 and CDR2 sequences are SEHNR and FQNEAQ (reference sequence). The CDR3 loop spans 16 amino acids. Here the CDR3 DNA reads TGTGCCAGCAGCCCTAAATTCCCGGGGCACCAAGAGACCCAGTACTTC. It encodes CASSPKFPGHQETQYF.

This chain uses TRBV28 with TRBJ2-7; 7 bases are a match to TRBD1. This CDR3 comprises 15 residues. The junction had 6 bases not matched to a gene; V was cut back by 3 bases and J by 1 base. Germline V gene lookup returns CDR1 MDHEN and CDR2 SYDVKM. CDR3: CASSLFTGVSYEQYF. The CDR3 nucleotides read TGTGCCAGCAGTTTGTTCACAGGGGTGTCCTACGAGCAGTACTTC.

This clonotype was seen only a few times. The chain carries TRBV12-3 or TRBV12-4 and TRBJ1-1, with D hard to call. This CDR3 comprises 13 residues. Trimming removed 8 bases at V and 0 bases at J, with 10 bases between. CDR3 region: CASGYNLNTEAFF. Here the CDR3 DNA reads TGTGCCAGCGGGTACAATTTGAACACTGAAGCTTTCTTT.

The J gene is TRBJ1-5, the V gene TRBV6-2 or TRBV6-3, with D unclear. Trimming removed 4 bases from V and 3 bases from J, with 10 bases in between. There are 14 residues in the CDR3. CDR1 is MNHEY, CDR2 SVGEGT, per germline. The CDR3 coding sequence is TGTGCCAGCAGTTCCGACAAGCTCAATCAGCCCCAGCATTTT. Amino acid sequence: CASSSDKLNQPQHF.

CDR3 DNA sequence: TGCAGCGTTGATGACCAAGAGACCCAGTACTTC. It codes for CSVDDQETQYF. V and J are TRBV29-1 and TRBJ2-5, with D unresolved. V dropped 3 bases and J dropped 0 bases, with 2 bases sitting between them. This CDR3 region has 11 residues. Germline-derived CDR1 and CDR2 are SQVTM and ANQGSEA.

This clonotype has ten or more counts. V usage is TRBV28 and J usage is TRBJ1-3, with D possibly being TRBD1 (5 bases). The CDR3 spans 15 residues. V was clipped by 5 bases and J by 2 bases, with 13 bases between them. CDR1 and CDR2 (germline): MDHEN, SYDVKM. In nucleotides, the CDR3 is TGTGCCAGCAGTGTCGCAGGGTTAACTGGAAACACCATATATTTT. Protein sequence: CASSVAGLTGNTIYF.

This clonotype was observed a handful of times. The V and J genes are TRBV20-1 and TRBJ1-1; no reliable D call. The CDR3 contains 14 residues. The germline V gene has CDR1 DFQATT and CDR2 SNEGSKA (reference sequence). The V end lost 3 bases, the J end lost 0 bases, and 11 bases lay between the germline ends. CDR3 protein: CSARGAYLNTEAFF. The CDR3 DNA reads TGCAGTGCTAGGGGTGCGTATTTGAACACTGAAGCTTTCTTT.

The rearrangement uses TRBV4-3 and TRBJ2-1; weak D call: TRBD2 (6 bases). V gave up 3 bases and J gave up 0 bases, with 12 bases separating them. The CDR3 runs to 16 residues. In germline, CDR1 is LGHNA, CDR2 YSLEER. The CDR3 spells CASSQEEGSSYNEQFF. Here the CDR3 DNA reads TGCGCCAGCAGCCAGGAGGAGGGGAGCTCCTACAATGAGCAGTTCTTC.

This clonotype showed up many times. The gene calls are TRBV7-6 and TRBJ1-2, with D perhaps TRBD1 (6 bases). Germline assignment: CDR1 SGHVS and CDR2 FNYEAQ. The CDR3 has 13 residues. Trimming removed 0 bases from V and 8 bases from J, with 10 bases in between. DNA of the CDR3: TGTGCCAGCAGCTTAGCCACAGGGCACGGCTACACCTTC. Translated, it gives CASSLATGHGYTF.

This clonotype was counted once. The chain is built from TRBV6-2 or TRBV6-3 and TRBJ2-3, with TRBD2 as a possible D gene (5 bases). This CDR3 spans 15 amino acids. V lost 6 bases, J lost 7 bases, and 20 bases lay in between. The germline CDR1 and CDR2 sequences are MNHEY and SVGEGT. For the CDR3, the DNA is TGTGCCAGCAGCTCGCGGACTGTCGGGGTGAATACGCAGTATTTT. This encodes CASSSRTVGVNTQYF.